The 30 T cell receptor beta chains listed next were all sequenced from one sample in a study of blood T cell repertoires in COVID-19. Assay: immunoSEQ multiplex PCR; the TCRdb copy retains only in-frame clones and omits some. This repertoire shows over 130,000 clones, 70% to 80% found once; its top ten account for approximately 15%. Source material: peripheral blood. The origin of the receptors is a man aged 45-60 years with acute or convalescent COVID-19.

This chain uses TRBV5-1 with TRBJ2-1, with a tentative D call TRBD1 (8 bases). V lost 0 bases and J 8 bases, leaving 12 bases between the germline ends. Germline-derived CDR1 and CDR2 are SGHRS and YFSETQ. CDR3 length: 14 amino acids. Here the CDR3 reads CASSLGTGRDEQFF. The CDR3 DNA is TGCGCCAGCAGCTTGGGGACAGGGAGGGATGAGCAGTTCTTC.

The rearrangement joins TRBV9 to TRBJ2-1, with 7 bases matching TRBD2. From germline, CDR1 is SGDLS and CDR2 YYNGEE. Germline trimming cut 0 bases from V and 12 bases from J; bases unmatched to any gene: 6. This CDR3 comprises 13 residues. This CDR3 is CASSVEDWEGQFF. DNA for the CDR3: TGTGCCAGCAGCGTAGAGGACTGGGAGGGGCAGTTCTTC.

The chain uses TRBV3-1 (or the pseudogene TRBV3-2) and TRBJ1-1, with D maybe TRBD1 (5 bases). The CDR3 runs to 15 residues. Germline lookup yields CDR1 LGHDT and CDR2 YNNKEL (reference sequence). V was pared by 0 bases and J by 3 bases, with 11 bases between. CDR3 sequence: CASSQDFQGYTEAFF. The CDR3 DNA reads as TGTGCCAGCAGCCAAGATTTCCAGGGATACACTGAAGCTTTCTTT.

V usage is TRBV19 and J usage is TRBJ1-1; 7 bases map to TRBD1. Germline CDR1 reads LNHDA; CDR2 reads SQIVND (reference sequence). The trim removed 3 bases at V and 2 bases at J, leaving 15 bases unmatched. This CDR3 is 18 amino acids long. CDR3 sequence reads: CASSIILGTDRINTEAFF. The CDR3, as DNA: TGTGCCAGTAGTATTATCTTAGGGACAGATAGAATCAACACTGAAGCTTTCTTT. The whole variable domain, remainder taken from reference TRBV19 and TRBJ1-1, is DGGITQSPKYLFRKEGQNVTLSCEQNLNHDAMYWYRQDPGQGLRLIYYSQIVNDFQKGDIAEGYSVSREKKESFPLTVTSAQKNPTAFYLCASSIILGTDRINTEAFFGQGTRLTVV.

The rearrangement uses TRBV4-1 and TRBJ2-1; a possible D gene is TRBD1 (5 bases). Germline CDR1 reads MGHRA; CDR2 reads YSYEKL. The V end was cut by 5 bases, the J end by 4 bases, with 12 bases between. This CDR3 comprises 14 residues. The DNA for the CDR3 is TGCGCCAGCAGCACTACGACAGATTACAATGAGCAGTTCTTC. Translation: CASSTTTDYNEQFF.

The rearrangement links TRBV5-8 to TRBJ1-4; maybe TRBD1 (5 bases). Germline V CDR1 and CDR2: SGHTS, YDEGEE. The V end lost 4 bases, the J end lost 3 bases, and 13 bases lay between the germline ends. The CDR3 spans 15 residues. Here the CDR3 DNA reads TGTGCCAGCAGCCTCGGGGGTACGGCTAATGAAAAACTGTTTTTT. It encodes CASSLGGTANEKLFF.

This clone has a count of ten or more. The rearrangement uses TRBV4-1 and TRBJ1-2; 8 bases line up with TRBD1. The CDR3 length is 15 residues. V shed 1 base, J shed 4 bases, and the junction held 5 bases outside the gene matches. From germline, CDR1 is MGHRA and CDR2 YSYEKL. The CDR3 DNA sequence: TGCGCCAGCAGCCAAGCGGGACAGGAGACCTATGGCTACACCTTC. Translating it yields CASSQAGQETYGYTF.

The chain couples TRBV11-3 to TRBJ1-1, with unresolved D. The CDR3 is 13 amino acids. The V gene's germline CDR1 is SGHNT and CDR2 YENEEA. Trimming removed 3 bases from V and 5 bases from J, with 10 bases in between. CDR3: CASSFQVDTEAFF. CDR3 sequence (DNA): TGTGCCAGCAGCTTTCAGGTGGATACTGAAGCTTTCTTT.

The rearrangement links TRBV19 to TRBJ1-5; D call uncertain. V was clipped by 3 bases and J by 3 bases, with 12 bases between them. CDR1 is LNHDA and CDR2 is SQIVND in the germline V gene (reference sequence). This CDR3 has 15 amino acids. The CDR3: CASSIYGLNNQPQHF. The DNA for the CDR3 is TGTGCCAGTAGTATCTATGGACTGAACAATCAGCCCCAGCATTTT. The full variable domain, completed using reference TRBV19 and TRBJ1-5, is DGGITQSPKYLFRKEGQNVTLSCEQNLNHDAMYWYRQDPGQGLRLIYYSQIVNDFQKGDIAEGYSVSREKKESFPLTVTSAQKNPTAFYLCASSIYGLNNQPQHFGDGTRLSIL.

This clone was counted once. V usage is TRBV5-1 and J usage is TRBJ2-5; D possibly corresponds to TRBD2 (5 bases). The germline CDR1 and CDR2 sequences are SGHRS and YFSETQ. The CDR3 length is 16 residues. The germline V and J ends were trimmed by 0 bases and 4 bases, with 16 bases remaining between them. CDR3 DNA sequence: TGCGCCAGCAGCTTGGGAGGGCCAGCATTGGGAGAGACCCAGTACTTC. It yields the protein CASSLGGPALGETQYF.

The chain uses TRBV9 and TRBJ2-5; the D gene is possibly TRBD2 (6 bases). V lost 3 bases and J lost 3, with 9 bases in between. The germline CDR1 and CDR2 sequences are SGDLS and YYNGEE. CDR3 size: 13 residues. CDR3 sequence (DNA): TGTGCCAGCAGCGGGGACTTAAAAGAGACCCAGTACTTC. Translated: CASSGDLKETQYF.

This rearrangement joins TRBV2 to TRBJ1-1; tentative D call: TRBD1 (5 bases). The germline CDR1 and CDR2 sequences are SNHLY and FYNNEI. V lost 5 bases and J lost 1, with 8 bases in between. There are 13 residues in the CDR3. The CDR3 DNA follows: TGTGCCAGCAGTTCCGACAGGAACACTGAAGCTTTCTTT. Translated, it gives CASSSDRNTEAFF.

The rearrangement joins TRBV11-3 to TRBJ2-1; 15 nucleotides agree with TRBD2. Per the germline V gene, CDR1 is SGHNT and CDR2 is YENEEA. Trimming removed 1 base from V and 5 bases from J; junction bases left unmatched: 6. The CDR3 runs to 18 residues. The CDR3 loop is CASSLGSRTSGGDNEQFF. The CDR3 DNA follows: TGTGCCAGCAGCTTAGGATCGCGGACTAGCGGGGGGGACAATGAGCAGTTCTTC.

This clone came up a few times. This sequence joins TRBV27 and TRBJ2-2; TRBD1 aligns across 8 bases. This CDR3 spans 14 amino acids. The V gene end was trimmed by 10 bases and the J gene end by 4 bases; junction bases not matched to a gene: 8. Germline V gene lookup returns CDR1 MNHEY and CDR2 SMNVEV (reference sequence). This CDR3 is CATGRTGITGELFF. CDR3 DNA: TGTGCCACCGGTAGGACAGGGATCACCGGGGAGCTGTTTTTT.

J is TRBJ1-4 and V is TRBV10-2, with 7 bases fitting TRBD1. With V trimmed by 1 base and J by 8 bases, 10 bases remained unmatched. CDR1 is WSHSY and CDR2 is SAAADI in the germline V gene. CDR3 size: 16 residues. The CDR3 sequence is CASSEFSRDSREKLFF. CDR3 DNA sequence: TGCGCCAGCAGTGAGTTCTCTCGGGACAGTCGGGAAAAACTGTTTTTT.

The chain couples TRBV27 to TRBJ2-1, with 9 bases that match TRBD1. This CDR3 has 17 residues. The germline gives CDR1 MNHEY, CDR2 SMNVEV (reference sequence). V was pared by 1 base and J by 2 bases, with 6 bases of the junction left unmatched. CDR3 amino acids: CASSLYARDRAYNEQFF. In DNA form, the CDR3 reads TGTGCCAGCAGTTTATATGCTCGGGACAGGGCCTACAATGAGCAGTTCTTC.

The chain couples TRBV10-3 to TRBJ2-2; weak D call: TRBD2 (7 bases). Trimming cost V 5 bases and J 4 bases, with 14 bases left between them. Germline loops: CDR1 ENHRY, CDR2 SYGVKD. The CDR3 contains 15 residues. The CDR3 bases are TGTGCCATCAGTTCCGGCGGGGGCTCCACCGGGGAGCTGTTTTTT. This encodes CAISSGGGSTGELFF.

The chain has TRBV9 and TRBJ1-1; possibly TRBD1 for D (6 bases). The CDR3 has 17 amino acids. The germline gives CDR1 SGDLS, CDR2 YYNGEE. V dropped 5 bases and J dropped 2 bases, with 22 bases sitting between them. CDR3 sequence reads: CASRGSGAGVGNTEAFF. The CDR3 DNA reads TGTGCCAGCAGGGGATCCGGGGCAGGGGTGGGAAACACTGAAGCTTTCTTT.

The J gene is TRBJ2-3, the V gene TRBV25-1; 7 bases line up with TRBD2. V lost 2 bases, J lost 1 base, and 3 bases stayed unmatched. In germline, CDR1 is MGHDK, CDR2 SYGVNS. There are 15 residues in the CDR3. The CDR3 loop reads CASSEPAGGTDTQYF. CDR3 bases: TGTGCCAGCAGTGAACCCGCGGGGGGCACAGATACGCAGTATTTT.

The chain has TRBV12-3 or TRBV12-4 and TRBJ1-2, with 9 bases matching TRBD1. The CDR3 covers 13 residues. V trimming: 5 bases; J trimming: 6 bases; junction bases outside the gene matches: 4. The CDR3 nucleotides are TGTGCCAGCAGTATACGGACAGGGGATGGCTACACCTTC. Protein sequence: CASSIRTGDGYTF.

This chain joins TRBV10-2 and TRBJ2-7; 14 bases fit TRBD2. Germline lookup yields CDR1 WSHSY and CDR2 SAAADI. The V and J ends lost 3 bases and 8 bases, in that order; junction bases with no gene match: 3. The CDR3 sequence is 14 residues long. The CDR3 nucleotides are TGCGCCAGCAGTGACGGGACTAGCGGGGGACAGCAGTACTTC. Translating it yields CASSDGTSGGQQYF.

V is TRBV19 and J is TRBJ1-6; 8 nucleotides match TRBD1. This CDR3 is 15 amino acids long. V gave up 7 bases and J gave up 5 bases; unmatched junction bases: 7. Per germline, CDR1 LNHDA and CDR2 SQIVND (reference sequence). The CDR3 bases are TGTGCCAGTAATAAGCAGGGGGCCAATAATTCACCCCTCCACTTT. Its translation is CASNKQGANNSPLHF.

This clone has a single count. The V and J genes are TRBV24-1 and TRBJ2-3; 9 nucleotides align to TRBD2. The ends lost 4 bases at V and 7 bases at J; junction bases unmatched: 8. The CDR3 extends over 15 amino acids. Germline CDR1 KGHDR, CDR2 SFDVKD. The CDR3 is CATSELSGGRYTQYF. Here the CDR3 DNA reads TGTGCCACCAGTGAACTTAGCGGGGGACGTTATACGCAGTATTTT.

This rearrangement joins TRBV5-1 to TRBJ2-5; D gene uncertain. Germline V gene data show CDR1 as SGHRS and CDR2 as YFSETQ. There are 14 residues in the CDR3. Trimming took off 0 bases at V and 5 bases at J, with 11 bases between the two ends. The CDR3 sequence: CASSLAGDGETQYF. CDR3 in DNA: TGCGCCAGCAGCTTGGCCGGAGACGGGGAGACCCAGTACTTC.

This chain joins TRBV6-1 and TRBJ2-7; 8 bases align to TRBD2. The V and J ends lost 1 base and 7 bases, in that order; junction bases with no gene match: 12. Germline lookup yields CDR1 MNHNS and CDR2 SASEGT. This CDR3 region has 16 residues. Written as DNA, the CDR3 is TGTGCCAGCAGTGAAGGCAGCGGGGGTGTGTCGTCTGAGCAGTACGTC. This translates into CASSEGSGGVSSEQYV.

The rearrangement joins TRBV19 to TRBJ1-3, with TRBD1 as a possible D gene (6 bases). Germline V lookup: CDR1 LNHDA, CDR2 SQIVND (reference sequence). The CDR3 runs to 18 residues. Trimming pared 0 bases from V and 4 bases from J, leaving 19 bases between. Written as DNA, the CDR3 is TGTGCCAGTAGTATAGAGCGACCGGGACAACTTGTGGGAAACACCATATATTTT. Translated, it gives CASSIERPGQLVGNTIYF. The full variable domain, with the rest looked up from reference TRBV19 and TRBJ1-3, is DGGITQSPKYLFRKEGQNVTLSCEQNLNHDAMYWYRQDPGQGLRLIYYSQIVNDFQKGDIAEGYSVSREKKESFPLTVTSAQKNPTAFYLCASSIERPGQLVGNTIYFGEGSWLTVV.

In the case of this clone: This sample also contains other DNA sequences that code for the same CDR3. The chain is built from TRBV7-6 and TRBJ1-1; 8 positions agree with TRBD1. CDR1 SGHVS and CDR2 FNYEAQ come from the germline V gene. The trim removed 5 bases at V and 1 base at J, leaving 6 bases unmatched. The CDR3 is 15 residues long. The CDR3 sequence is CASSPRTGQNTEAFF. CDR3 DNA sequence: TGTGCCAGCAGCCCGCGGACAGGGCAGAACACTGAAGCTTTCTTT.

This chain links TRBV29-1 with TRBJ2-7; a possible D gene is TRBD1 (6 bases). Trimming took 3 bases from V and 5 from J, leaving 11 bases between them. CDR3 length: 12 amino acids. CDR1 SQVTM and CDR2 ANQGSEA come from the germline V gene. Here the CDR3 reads CSVDRGSDEQYF. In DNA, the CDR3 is TGCAGCGTTGACAGGGGTAGCGACGAGCAGTACTTC.

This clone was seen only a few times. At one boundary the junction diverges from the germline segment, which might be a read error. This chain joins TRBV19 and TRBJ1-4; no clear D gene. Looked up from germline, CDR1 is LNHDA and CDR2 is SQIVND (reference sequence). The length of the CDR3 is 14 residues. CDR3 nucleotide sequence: TGTGCCAGTAGTTTAGATATCGGAGTTGAAAAACTGTTTTTT. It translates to CASSLDIGVEKLFF.

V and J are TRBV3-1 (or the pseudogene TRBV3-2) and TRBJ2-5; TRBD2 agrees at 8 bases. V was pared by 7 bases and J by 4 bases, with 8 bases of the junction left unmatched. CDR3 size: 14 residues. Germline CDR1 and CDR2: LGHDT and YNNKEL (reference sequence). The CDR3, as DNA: TGTGCCAGCAAGGATTCGGGGGGGCTAGAGACCCAGTACTTC. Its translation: CASKDSGGLETQYF.